The 18 T cell receptor delta chains reported below all come from one sample, sequenced in a study of gamma-delta chains in newborns, infants, children. TCRdb re-called the reads via CATT. The table includes over 3,000 delta-chain clones, about 10% detected once. Sequenced material: blood. The receptors stem from a child who was a newborn, infant or young child, either healthy, febrile or measles-vaccinated (not recorded which).

This clone showed up just a few times. This DNA's translation differs at residue 3 from TCRdb's protein, which comes from a much larger clone; a read error is likely, and the protein shown is translated from the DNA. The chain uses TRDV2 and TRDJ3; possibly TRDD3 for D (5 bases). Germline V gives CDR1 GEAIGNYY, CDR2 EKD. CDR3 size: 17 residues. CDR3 DNA sequence: TGTGCCCGTGACACCGTGGGGAGCTCCTGGGACACCCGACAGATGTTTTTC. It encodes CARDTVGSSWDTRQMFF.

This clone is deemed medium-sized. The rearrangement uses TRDV2 and TRDJ3; TRDD3 aligns across 7 bases. The V gene end was trimmed by 1 base and the J gene end by 0 bases; junction bases not matched to a gene: 8. CDR1 and CDR2 from the germline V gene are GEAIGNYY and EKD. The CDR3 sequence is 19 residues long. The chain's CDR3 is CACDTAGYPSSWDTRQMFF. CDR3 DNA: TGTGCCTGTGACACGGCGGGATACCCCAGCTCCTGGGACACCCGACAGATGTTTTTC.

Sample share makes this clone medium-sized. The V and J genes are TRDV2 and TRDJ3, with 7 bases identical to TRDD3. The V segment lost 1 base and the J segment 2 bases; nucleotides outside the gene matches: 7. Germline lookup yields CDR1 GEAIGNYY and CDR2 EKD. The CDR3 length is 18 residues. The CDR3 here is CACDTGLGRTWDTRQMFF. CDR3 coding DNA: TGTGCCTGTGACACGGGACTGGGGCGCACCTGGGACACCCGACAGATGTTTTTC.

This clone has only a few counts. Germline and junction disagree at one end, which may indicate a read error. The J gene is TRDJ1, the V gene TRDV2; D possibly corresponds to TRDD3 (6 bases). Germline CDR1 is GEAIGNYY and CDR2 is EKD. CDR3 length: 13 amino acids. CDR3: CACDTGGTDRLIF. In DNA, the CDR3 is TGTGCCTGTGACACTGGGGGCACCGATAGACTCATCTTT.

This clone is categorized as large (0.1 to 1%). Other DNA sequences in the sample encode the same CDR3. The chain combines TRDV2 with TRDJ2; 11 positions agree with TRDD3. Germline CDR1 is GEAIGNYY and CDR2 is EKD. The CDR3 sequence is 15 residues long. V was clipped by 2 bases and J by 4 bases; unmatched bases: 2. CDR3 residues: CACDILGDKTAQLFF. The CDR3 DNA reads as TGTGCCTGTGACATACTGGGGGATAAGACAGCACAACTCTTCTTT.

This sequence joins TRDV2 and TRDJ3; 9 bases agree with TRDD3. The CDR3 covers 19 residues. The V segment lost 2 bases and the J segment 2 bases; nucleotides outside the gene matches: 9. Germline lookup yields CDR1 GEAIGNYY and CDR2 EKD. CDR3 protein: CACDKKLGESTWDTRQMFF. The CDR3 coding sequence is TGTGCCTGTGACAAGAAACTGGGGGAGAGTACCTGGGACACCCGACAGATGTTTTTC.

There are a few counts of this clone. It may be a read error: a sequence one base away is much more abundant. The chain combines TRDV2 with TRDJ1; D uncertain. The germline V gene has CDR1 GEAIGNYY and CDR2 EKD. The CDR3 runs 15 residues. The CDR3 DNA sequence: TGTGCCTGTGACACCGGGACCCTTTACACCGATAAACCCATCTTT. Translation gives CACDTGTLYTDKPIF.

With respect to this clone: This clone may be a read error of a much larger clone one base away. This sample also contains other DNA sequences that code for the same CDR3. V gene TRDV2 combines with J gene TRDJ3; D is ambiguous. This CDR3 contains 17 residues. Trimming removed 0 bases from V and 0 bases from J, with 8 bases in between. Germline CDR1 and CDR2: GEAIGNYY and EKD. CDR3 nucleotide sequence: TGTGCCTGTGACACCGTGGGAAGCTCCTGGGACACCCGACAGATGTTTTTC. Encoded protein: CACDTVGSSWDTRQMFF.

CDR3 in DNA: TGTGCCTTTACGTTGGCCTTGTACTGGGGGACCGCACCGTACACCGATAAACTCATCTTT. This encodes CAFTLALYWGTAPYTDKLIF. The gene calls are TRDV3 and TRDJ1, with TRDD3 matching 9 bases. CDR3 length: 20 residues. J gave up 0 bases and V 1 base, and 21 bases lay outside the gene matches. The germline V gene encodes CDR1 TVYSNPD and CDR2 GDNSRS (reference sequence).

This clone came up a few times. A read error may be the cause here, since a much bigger clone is one base away. This chain connects TRDV2 to TRDJ3, with 8 bases lining up with TRDD3. The CDR3 covers 21 residues. Per the germline V gene, CDR1 is GEAIGNYY and CDR2 is EKD. V lost 0 bases, J lost 0 bases, and 12 bases stayed unmatched. CDR3 in DNA: TGTGCCTGTGACACCGTGGTGGGGGATGCATCTAGCTCCTGGGACACCCGACAGATGTTTTTC. Amino acids: CACDTVVGDASSSWDTRQMFF.

The V and J genes are TRDV1 and TRDJ1; 11 bases map to TRDD3. CDR1 is TSWWSYY, CDR2 QGS, per germline. V shed 1 base and J 4 bases; nucleotides not matched to a gene: 17. The CDR3 length is 20 residues. CDR3 in amino acids: CALGEPFLYWGIWVGDKLIF. For the CDR3, the DNA is TGTGCTCTTGGGGAACCCTTCCTGTACTGGGGGATATGGGTCGGCGATAAACTCATCTTT.

By share of the sample, this clone is large. The rearrangement joins TRDV2 to TRDJ1; 13 positions match TRDD3. Looked up from germline, CDR1 is GEAIGNYY and CDR2 is EKD. Trimming removed 3 bases from V and 0 bases from J; junction bases left unmatched: 15. The CDR3 contains 20 residues. CDR3 residues: CACDPLPHWGIRPYTDKLIF. The CDR3 DNA sequence: TGTGCCTGTGACCCTCTTCCTCACTGGGGGATACGTCCGTACACCGATAAACTCATCTTT.

This clone is deemed large (0.1 to 1%). In the same sample, other DNA sequences code for this CDR3. J is TRDJ3 and V is TRDV2, with TRDD3 matching over 8 bases. Germline V gene data show CDR1 as GEAIGNYY and CDR2 as EKD. V lost 0 bases to trimming and J lost 0 bases; unmatched junction nucleotides: 3. This CDR3 has 18 residues. The CDR3 sequence is CACDTGGIRSWDTRQMFF. CDR3 sequence (DNA): TGTGCCTGTGACACCGGAGGGATACGCTCCTGGGACACCCGACAGATGTTTTTC.

Comment on this clone: A much bigger clone sits one base away, suggesting this may be a read error. At the DNA level, this CDR3 is encoded by other sequences in the same sample as well. J is TRDJ1 and V is TRDV2; the match to TRDD3 covers 7 bases. CDR1 GEAIGNYY and CDR2 EKD come from the germline V gene. This CDR3 comprises 14 residues. The CDR3 region is CACDTVGIADKLIF. CDR3 nucleotides: TGCGCCTGTGACACCGTGGGGATAGCCGATAAACTCATCTTT.

The table lists this clone with a few counts. A much larger clone differs by one base, so this may be a read error. The same CDR3 is also encoded by other DNA sequences in this sample. V gene TRDV2 combines with J gene TRDJ2; 8 bases fit TRDD3. The CDR3 length is 14 residues. The germline CDR1 and CDR2 sequences are GEAIGNYY and EKD. The CDR3 reads CACDTVGDTAQLFF. The CDR3 bases are TGTGCCTGCGACACGGTGGGGGATACAGCACAACTCTTCTTT.

In this sample, this clone turned up a few times. This sequence may be a read error, since a much larger clone differs from it by one base. V usage is TRDV2 and J usage is TRDJ2; 12 bases match TRDD3. Germline values: CDR1 GEAIGNYY, CDR2 EKD. This CDR3 has 24 residues. The V and J ends lost 0 bases and 1 base, in that order; junction bases with no gene match: 23. Here the CDR3 reads CACDTGFTSTTWGIREGLTAQLFF. The CDR3 DNA sequence: TGTGCCTGTGACACCGGCTTTACCAGCACCACCTGGGGGATACGCGAGGGTTTGACAGCACAACTCTTCTTT.

A few counts support this clone. This may come from a read error, since a much larger clone is one base off. This same CDR3 is encoded by further DNA sequences in the sample. The chain uses TRDV2 and TRDJ2; a weak D match, TRDD3 (5 bases). This CDR3 has 18 residues. V was cut by 0 bases and J by 4 bases, with 20 bases left in between. CDR1 is GEAIGNYY and CDR2 is EKD in the germline V gene. The CDR3 nucleotides are TGTGCCTGTGACACCGTGGGGTCCGGGGGGCCTCCGACAGCACAACTCTTCTTT. The encoded protein is CACDTVGSGGPPTAQLFF.

Sample share makes this clone large. The V call is TRDV2, the J call TRDJ3; 11 bases align to TRDD3. The CDR3 has 18 amino acids. Germline CDR1 is GEAIGNYY and CDR2 is EKD. The J segment lost 2 bases and the V segment lost 2 bases, leaving 4 bases of the junction unmatched. The CDR3 coding sequence is TGTGCCTGTGACAAAGTACTGGGGGATACCTGGGACACCCGACAGATGTTTTTC. This translates into CACDKVLGDTWDTRQMFF.